This T cell receptor (beta chain) appears in the sequencing data of a study of T-cell memory formation after mild COVID-19. Study-level background: The two donors had largely donor-specific TCR clusters.

TCRdb independently ran MiXCR on the 5' RACE reads; one entry per CDR3 protein. The table includes roughly 300,000 distinct CDR3 sequences, roughly 8.2% detected once. Only a few counts were recorded for this clonotype. The V gene's germline CDR1 is KGHDR and CDR2 SFDVKD. This CDR3 comprises 16 residues. The V end was cut by 4 bases, the J end by 5 bases, with 16 bases between. The V and J genes are TRBV24-1 and TRBJ1-4; TRBD1 is a possible D gene (5 bases). The specimen was PBMCs or a T cell subset sorted from them (not recorded which). The TCR comes from a man between 18 and 35 years old who had mild COVID-19 (a few samples of this study predate the infection). Cell type and time point are not known. CDR3 residues: CATSESGRGKNEKLFF. CDR3 in DNA: TGTGCCACCAGTGAGAGCGGACGGGGGAAGAATGAAAAACTGTTTTTT.